The sequence of this T cell receptor (beta chain) was determined in a study of T cell changes during pregnancy in multiple sclerosis. Produced via immunoSEQ multiplex PCR; TCRdb's table is partial and in-frame only. The table shows fewer than 90,000 clones, with 94% occurring only once. The germline CDR1 and CDR2 sequences are MNHEY and SMNVEV (reference sequence). The CDR3 length is 13 residues. This clonotype was obtained from a female donor in good health, enrolled as a control in a pregnancy study. The sequencing used peripheral blood, collected after pregnancy. This chain connects TRBV27 to TRBJ2-5; 7 bases are shared with TRBD1. The J call may be wrong; the DNA end is better matched by TRBJ2-7. DNA for the CDR3: TGTGCCAGCAGCCCAGGACAGGCCTACGAGCAGTACTTC. This gives the protein CASSPGQAYEQYF.